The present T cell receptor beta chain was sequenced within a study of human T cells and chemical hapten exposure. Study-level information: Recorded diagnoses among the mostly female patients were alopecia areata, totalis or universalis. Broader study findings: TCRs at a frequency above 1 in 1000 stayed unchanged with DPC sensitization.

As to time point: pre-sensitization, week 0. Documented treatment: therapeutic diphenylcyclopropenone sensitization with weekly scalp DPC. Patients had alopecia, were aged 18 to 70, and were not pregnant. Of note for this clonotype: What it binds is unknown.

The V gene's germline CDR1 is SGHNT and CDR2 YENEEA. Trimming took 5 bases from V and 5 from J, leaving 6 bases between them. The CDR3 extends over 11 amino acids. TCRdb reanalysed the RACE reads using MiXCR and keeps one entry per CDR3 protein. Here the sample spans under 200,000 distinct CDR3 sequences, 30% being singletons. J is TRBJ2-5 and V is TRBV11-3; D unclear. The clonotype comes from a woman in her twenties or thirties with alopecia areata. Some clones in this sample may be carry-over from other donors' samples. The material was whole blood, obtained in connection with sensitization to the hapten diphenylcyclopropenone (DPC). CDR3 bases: TGTGCCAGCAGCCCTGATGAGACCCAGTACTTC. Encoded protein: CASSPDETQYF.